These T cell receptor beta chains were read from a single sample in a study of beta chain features in type 1 diabetes. Here immunoSEQ multiplex PCR was the method, and the copy in TCRdb shows in-frame clones only, minus some. The sample contains approximately 250,000 clones, approximately 10% of which appear only once. The sequenced sample consisted of naive CD4+ T cells from blood. These TCRs come from a man aged 25-45 years with type 1 diabetes. CDR3s include the opening cysteine and the closing phenylalanine or tryptophan. A D gene is named only where the DNA matches it firmly. Not every row has a clone size; where given, it reads once, few, many or a size class.

>.|few|TRBV28|TRBJ2-1
CASSSGSEGRNEQFF
TGTGCCAGCAGTTCGGGGTCCGAGGGCCGCAATGAGCAGTTCTTC
>.|.|TRBV20-1|TRBJ2-7
CSATRTSEQYF
TGCAGTGCTACACGGACAAGCGAGCAGTACTTC
>TRBD1|.|TRBV7-9|TRBJ1-1
CASSPRGQVGAFF
TGTGCCAGCAGCCCGAGGGGGCAGGTAGGAGCTTTCTTT
>.|.|TRBV6-6|TRBJ1-5
CASSYLQSNQPQHF
TGTGCCAGCAGTTACTTGCAGTCCAATCAGCCCCAGCATTTT
>.|.|TRBV27|TRBJ1-1
CASSGATGTEAFF
TGTGCCAGCTCCGGTGCGACAGGCACTGAAGCTTTCTTT
>TRBD1|few|TRBV28|TRBJ1-2
CASSLWGQGDGYTF
TGTGCCAGCAGTTTATGGGGGCAGGGGGATGGCTACACCTTC
>.|.|TRBV7-9|TRBJ2-2
CASSPGSGDGELFF
TGTGCCAGCAGCCCCGGGAGTGGAGATGGGGAGCTGTTTTTT
>TRBD1|.|TRBV6-1|TRBJ2-1
CASSASTGSRDEQFF
TGTGCCAGCAGTGCTTCGACAGGGTCTAGGGATGAGCAGTTCTTC
>.|.|TRBV5-6|TRBJ2-3
CASSLGGPATDTQYF
TGTGCCAGCAGCTTGGGCGGTCCAGCGACAGATACGCAGTATTTT
>TRBD2|few|TRBV5-6|TRBJ2-1
CASSLWSGGGNEQFF
TGTGCCAGCAGCCTGTGGAGCGGGGGGGGGAATGAGCAGTTCTTC
>TRBD1|few|TRBV18|TRBJ2-7
CASSPRQGASYEQYF
TGTGCCAGCTCACCAAGACAGGGGGCCTCCTACGAGCAGTACTTC
>.|few|TRBV7-2|TRBJ2-3
CASSLVFAGTDTQYF
TGTGCCAGCAGCTTAGTCTTCGCGGGCACAGATACGCAGTATTTT
>TRBD1|few|TRBV7-2|TRBJ1-2
CASSLGDRVYGYTF
TGTGCCAGCAGCTTAGGGGACAGGGTCTATGGCTACACCTTC
>TRBD2|few|TRBV6-6|TRBJ2-7
CASVLAGAYEQYF
TGTGCCAGTGTGCTAGCGGGAGCCTACGAGCAGTACTTC
>TRBD1|few|TRBV2|TRBJ1-6
CASRTTGGASPLHF
TGTGCCAGCAGAACGACAGGGGGGGCTTCACCCCTCCACTTT
>.|few|TRBV11-2|TRBJ2-3
CASSQQRGTQYF
TGTGCCAGCAGCCAACAACGCGGTACGCAGTATTTT
>.|few|TRBV27|TRBJ2-2
CASSPPPGNTGELFF
TGTGCCAGCAGTCCACCCCCAGGGAACACCGGGGAGCTGTTTTTT
>TRBD1|.|TRBV7-7|TRBJ2-2
CASSAGTGSTGELFF
TGTGCTAGCAGCGCCGGGACAGGGAGCACCGGGGAGCTGTTTTTT
>.|few|TRBV28|TRBJ2-7
CASSLDIPYEQYF
TGTGCCAGCAGTCTGGACATTCCCTACGAGCAGTACTTC
>.|.|TRBV7-9|TRBJ2-7
CASSLVGRAEQYF
TGTGCCAGCAGCTTAGTAGGCAGGGCCGAGCAGTACTTC
>TRBD1|few|TRBV5-1|TRBJ1-5
CASSLQGASNQPQHF
TGCGCCAGCAGCTTACAGGGGGCGAGCAATCAGCCCCAGCATTTT
>.|.|TRBV6-5|TRBJ2-3
CASRITGTDTQYF
TGTGCCAGCAGAATTACTGGCACAGATACGCAGTATTTT
>.|.|TRBV13|TRBJ2-1
CASSPPSGYNEQFF
TGTGCCAGCAGCCCCCCCTCCGGGTACAATGAGCAGTTCTTC
>TRBD1|few|TRBV7-3|TRBJ2-2
CASSLRQGGTGELFF
TGTGCCAGCAGCCTAAGACAGGGTGGGACCGGGGAGCTGTTTTTT
>TRBD1|.|TRBV29-1|TRBJ1-1
CSVGQGRNTEAFF
TGCAGCGTTGGACAGGGTAGGAACACTGAAGCTTTCTTT
>TRBD1|.|TRBV7-9|TRBJ2-7
CASSSSGTDYEQYF
TGTGCCAGCAGCTCCTCCGGGACAGACTACGAGCAGTACTTC
>.|few|TRBV19|TRBJ2-3
CASSMGGTQYF
TGTGCCAGTAGTATGGGGGGTACGCAGTATTTT
>.|few|TRBV7-9|TRBJ1-1
CASSPRSGNAEAFF
TGTGCCAGCAGCCCCCGGTCAGGGAACGCTGAAGCTTTCTTT
>.|.|TRBV15|TRBJ1-6
CATSTLSQGPGYSPLHF
TGTGCCACCAGCACCTTATCCCAGGGTCCAGGGTATTCACCCCTCCACTTT
>TRBD2|few|TRBV6-5|TRBJ2-5
CASSSRGGLSETQYF
TGTGCCAGCAGTTCGCGGGGGGGCCTATCAGAGACCCAGTACTTC
>.|.|TRBV7-3|TRBJ1-2
CASSSGGGSSYGYTF
TGTGCCAGCAGCTCCGGGGGAGGTAGTAGCTATGGCTACACCTTC
>TRBD1|.|TRBV6-5|TRBJ1-2
CASSADRGGYGYTF
TGTGCCAGCAGCGCGGACAGGGGAGGGTATGGCTACACCTTC
>TRBD1|few|TRBV29-1|TRBJ1-5
CSVVDRGNQPQHF
TGCAGCGTGGTGGACAGGGGCAATCAGCCCCAGCATTTT
>.|.|TRBV9|TRBJ2-3
CASSVVQGTSTDTQYF
TGTGCCAGCAGCGTAGTTCAGGGGACCAGCACAGATACGCAGTATTTT
>.|.|TRBV11-2|TRBJ2-3
CASSLPGAGTDTQYF
TGTGCCAGCAGCTTGCCTGGAGCCGGCACAGATACGCAGTATTTT
>TRBD1|.|TRBV6-1|TRBJ2-1
CASSEAQGARNEQFF
TGTGCCAGCAGTGAAGCGCAGGGGGCACGGAATGAGCAGTTCTTC
>TRBD1|.|TRBV4-3|TRBJ2-6
CASSQGSGTGRGANVLTF
TGCGCCAGCAGCCAAGGATCCGGGACAGGGCGTGGGGCCAACGTCCTGACTTTC
>TRBD1|.|TRBV28|TRBJ2-3
CASSSTTTGQDF
TGTGCCAGCAGTTCGACCACGACCGGACAGGATTTT
>.|few|TRBV6-1|TRBJ1-5
CASSEEGMLGQPQHF
TGTGCCAGCAGTGAAGAGGGGATGCTCGGACAGCCCCAGCATTTT
>.|few|TRBV2|TRBJ2-7
CASSAYDEQYF
TGTGCCAGCAGTGCCTATGACGAGCAGTACTTC
>.|few|TRBV7-6|TRBJ2-5
CASSFDPGGQETQYF
TGTGCCAGCAGCTTTGACCCCGGGGGCCAAGAGACCCAGTACTTC
>.|few|TRBV4-3|TRBJ2-3
CASSQDPGTLFSTDTQYF
TGCGCCAGCAGCCAAGATCCGGGGACTCTCTTTAGCACAGATACGCAGTATTTT
>TRBD1|.|TRBV27|TRBJ2-7
CASTSGQGPQKQYF
TGTGCCAGCACTTCAGGACAGGGCCCCCAGAAGCAGTACTTC
>TRBD1|.|TRBV6-5|TRBJ1-4
CASSARGLGEKLFF
TGTGCCAGCAGTGCCAGGGGGCTTGGGGAAAAACTGTTTTTT
>.|few|TRBV29-1|TRBJ1-2
CSVSPGVYGYTF
TGCAGCGTATCCCCGGGGGTCTATGGCTACACCTTC
>.|.|TRBV29-1|TRBJ2-5
CSGGLAKGETQYF
TGCAGCGGGGGACTCGCCAAGGGAGAGACCCAGTACTTC
>.|few|TRBV7-2|TRBJ2-7
CASSLMGSSYEQYF
TGTGCCAGCAGCTTAATGGGCAGCTCCTACGAGCAGTACTTC
>.|few|TRBV6-1|TRBJ2-4
CASSEWGPKNIQYF
TGTGCCAGCAGTGAGTGGGGCCCCAAAAACATTCAGTACTTC
>TRBD2|.|TRBV6-5|TRBJ2-3
CASSYSRLAGRTQYF
TGTGCCAGCAGTTACTCGAGGCTAGCGGGAAGGACGCAGTATTTT
>TRBD1|few|TRBV28|TRBJ2-7
CASSLQGGPSDYEQYF
TGTGCCAGCAGTCTACAGGGGGGACCGTCCGACTACGAGCAGTACTTC
>.|few|TRBV4-3|TRBJ2-5
CASSQDLRTQGGETQYF
TGCGCCAGCAGCCAAGATTTAAGAACTCAGGGAGGAGAGACCCAGTACTTC
>.|.|TRBV29-1|TRBJ2-6
CSVATGSSGANVLTF
TGCAGCGTTGCTACAGGAAGCTCTGGGGCCAACGTCCTGACTTTC
>.|few|TRBV11-2|TRBJ2-2
CASTALQGPNTGELFF
TGTGCCAGCACAGCTTTACAGGGTCCGAACACCGGGGAGCTGTTTTTT
>TRBD1|.|TRBV7-9|TRBJ2-1
CASRRGQGARDEQFF
TGTGCCAGCAGAAGGGGACAGGGGGCTAGGGATGAGCAGTTCTTC
>.|.|TRBV15|TRBJ1-1
CATSRDRWGGGDTEAFF
TGTGCCACCAGCAGAGATCGATGGGGAGGGGGAGACACTGAAGCTTTCTTT